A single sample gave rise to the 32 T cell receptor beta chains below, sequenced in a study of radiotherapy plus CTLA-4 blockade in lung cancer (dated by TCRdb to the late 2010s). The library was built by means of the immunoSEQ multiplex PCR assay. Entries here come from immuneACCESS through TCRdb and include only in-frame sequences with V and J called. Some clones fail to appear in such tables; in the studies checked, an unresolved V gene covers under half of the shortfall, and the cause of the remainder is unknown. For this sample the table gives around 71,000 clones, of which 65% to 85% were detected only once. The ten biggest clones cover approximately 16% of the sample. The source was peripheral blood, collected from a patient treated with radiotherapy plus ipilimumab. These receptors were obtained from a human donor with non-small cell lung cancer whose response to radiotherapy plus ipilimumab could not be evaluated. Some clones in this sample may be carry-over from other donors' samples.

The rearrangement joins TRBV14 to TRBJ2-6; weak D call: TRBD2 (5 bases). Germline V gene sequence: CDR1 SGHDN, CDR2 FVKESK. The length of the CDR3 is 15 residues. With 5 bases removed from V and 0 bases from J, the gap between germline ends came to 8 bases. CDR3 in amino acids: CASSGLSSGANVLTF. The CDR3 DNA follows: TGTGCCAGCAGCGGACTGTCCTCTGGGGCCAACGTCCTGACTTTC.

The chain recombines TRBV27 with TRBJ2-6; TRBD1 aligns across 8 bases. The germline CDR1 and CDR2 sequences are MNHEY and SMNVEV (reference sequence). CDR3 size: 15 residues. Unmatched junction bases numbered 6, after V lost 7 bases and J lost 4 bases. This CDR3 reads CASKRTGSGANVLTF. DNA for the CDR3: TGTGCCAGCAAGCGGACAGGGTCCGGGGCCAACGTCCTGACTTTC.

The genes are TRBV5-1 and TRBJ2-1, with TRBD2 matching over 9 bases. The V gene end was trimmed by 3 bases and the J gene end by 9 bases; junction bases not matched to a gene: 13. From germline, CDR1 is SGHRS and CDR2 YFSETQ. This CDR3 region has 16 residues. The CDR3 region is CASSWGNAGGPGEQFF. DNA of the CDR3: TGCGCCAGCAGCTGGGGGAATGCGGGGGGGCCAGGTGAGCAGTTCTTC.

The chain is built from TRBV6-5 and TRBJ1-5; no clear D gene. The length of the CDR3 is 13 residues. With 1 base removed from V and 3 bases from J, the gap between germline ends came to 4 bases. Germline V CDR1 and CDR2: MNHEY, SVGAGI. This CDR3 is CASSYFLNQPQHF. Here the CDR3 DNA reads TGTGCCAGCAGTTACTTTCTCAATCAGCCCCAGCATTTT.

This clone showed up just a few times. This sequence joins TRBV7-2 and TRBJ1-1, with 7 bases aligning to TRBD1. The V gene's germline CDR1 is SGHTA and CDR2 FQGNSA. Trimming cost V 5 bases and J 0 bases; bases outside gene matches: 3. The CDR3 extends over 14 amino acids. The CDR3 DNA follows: TGTGCCAGCAGCCTCGGACAGGTGAACACTGAAGCTTTCTTT. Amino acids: CASSLGQVNTEAFF.

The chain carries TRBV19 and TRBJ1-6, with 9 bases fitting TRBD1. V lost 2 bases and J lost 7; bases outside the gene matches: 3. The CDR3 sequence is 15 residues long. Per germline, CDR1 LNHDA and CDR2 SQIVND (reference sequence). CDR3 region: CASSIRTGVNSPLHF. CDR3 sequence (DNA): TGTGCCAGTAGTATACGGACAGGGGTCAATTCACCCCTCCACTTT.

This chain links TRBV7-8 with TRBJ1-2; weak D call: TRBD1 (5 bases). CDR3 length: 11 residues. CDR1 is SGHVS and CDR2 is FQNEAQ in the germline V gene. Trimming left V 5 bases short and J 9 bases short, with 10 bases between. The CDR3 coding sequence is TGTGCCAGCAGCCTCAGGGAAAGCTACACCTTC. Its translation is CASSLRESYTF.

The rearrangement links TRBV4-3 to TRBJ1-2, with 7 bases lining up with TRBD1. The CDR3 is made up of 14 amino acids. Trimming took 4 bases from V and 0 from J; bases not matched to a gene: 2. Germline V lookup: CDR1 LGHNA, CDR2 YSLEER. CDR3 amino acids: CASSPGTANYGYTF. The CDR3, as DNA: TGCGCCAGCAGCCCGGGGACAGCTAACTATGGCTACACCTTC.

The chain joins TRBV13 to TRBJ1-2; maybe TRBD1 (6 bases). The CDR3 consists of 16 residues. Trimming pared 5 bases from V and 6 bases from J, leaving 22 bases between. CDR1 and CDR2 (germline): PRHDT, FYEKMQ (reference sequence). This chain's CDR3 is CASSNNDRFRVHGYTF. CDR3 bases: TGTGCCAGCAGCAACAACGACAGGTTCCGAGTCCATGGCTACACCTTC.

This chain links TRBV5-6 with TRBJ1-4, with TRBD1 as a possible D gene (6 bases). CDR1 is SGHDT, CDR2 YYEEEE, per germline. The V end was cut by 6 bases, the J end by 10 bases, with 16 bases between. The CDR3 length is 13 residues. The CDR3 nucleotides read TGTGCCAGCACCCCCGGTGCGGGGGCAAAACTGTTTTTT. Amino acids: CASTPGAGAKLFF.

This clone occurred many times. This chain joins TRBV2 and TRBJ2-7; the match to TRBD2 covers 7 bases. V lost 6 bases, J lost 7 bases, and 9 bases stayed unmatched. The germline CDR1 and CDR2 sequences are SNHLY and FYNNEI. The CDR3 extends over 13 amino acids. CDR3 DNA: TGTGCCAGCAGCGACGGGGGGTATGGGGAGCAGTACTTC. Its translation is CASSDGGYGEQYF.

CDR3 region: CASSMPGLAGSGTGELFF. Written as DNA, the CDR3 is TGTGCCAGTAGTATGCCGGGACTAGCGGGGTCGGGCACCGGGGAGCTGTTTTTT. The chain combines TRBV19 with TRBJ2-2; 13 nucleotides line up with TRBD2. The CDR3 runs to 18 residues. Germline V gives CDR1 LNHDA, CDR2 SQIVND (reference sequence). V lost 3 bases to trimming and J lost 4 bases; unmatched junction nucleotides: 8.

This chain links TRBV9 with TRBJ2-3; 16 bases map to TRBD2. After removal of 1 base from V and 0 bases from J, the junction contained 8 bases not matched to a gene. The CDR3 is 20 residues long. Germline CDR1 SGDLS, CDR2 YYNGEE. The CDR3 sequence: CASSVTGTSGGALSTDTQYF. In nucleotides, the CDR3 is TGTGCCAGCAGCGTAACCGGGACTAGCGGGGGGGCTCTTAGCACAGATACGCAGTATTTT.

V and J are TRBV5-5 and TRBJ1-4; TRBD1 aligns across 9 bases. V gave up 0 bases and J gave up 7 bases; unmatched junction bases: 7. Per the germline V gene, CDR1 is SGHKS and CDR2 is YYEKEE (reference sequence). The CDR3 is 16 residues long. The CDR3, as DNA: TGTGCCAGCAGCTTGGGCACGGGACAGGGTAGTGAAAAACTGTTTTTT. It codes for CASSLGTGQGSEKLFF.

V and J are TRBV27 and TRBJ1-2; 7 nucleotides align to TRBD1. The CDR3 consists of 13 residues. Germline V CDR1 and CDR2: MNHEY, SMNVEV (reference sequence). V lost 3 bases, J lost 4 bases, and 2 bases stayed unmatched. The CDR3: CASSFQGGYGYTF. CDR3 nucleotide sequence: TGTGCCAGCAGTTTTCAGGGGGGCTATGGCTACACCTTC.

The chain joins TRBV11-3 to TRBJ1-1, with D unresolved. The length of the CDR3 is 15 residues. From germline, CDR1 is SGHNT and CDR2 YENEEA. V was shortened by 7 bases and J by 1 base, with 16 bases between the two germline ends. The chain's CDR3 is CASTVTSGRNTEAFF. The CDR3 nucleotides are TGTGCCAGCACCGTAACAAGTGGGAGGAACACTGAAGCTTTCTTT.

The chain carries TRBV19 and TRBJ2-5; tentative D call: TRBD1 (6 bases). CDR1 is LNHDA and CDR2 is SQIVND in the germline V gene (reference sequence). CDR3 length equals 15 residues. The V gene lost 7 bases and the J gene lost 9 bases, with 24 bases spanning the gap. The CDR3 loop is CASTDPGHGEGAQYF. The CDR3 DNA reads TGTGCCAGTACCGATCCGGGACACGGGGAAGGGGCCCAGTACTTC.

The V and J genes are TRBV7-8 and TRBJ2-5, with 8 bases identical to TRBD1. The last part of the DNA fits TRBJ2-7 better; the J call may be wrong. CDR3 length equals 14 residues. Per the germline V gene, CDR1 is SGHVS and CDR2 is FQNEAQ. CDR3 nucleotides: TGTGCCAGCAGCTGGACAGGGACCTCCTACGAGCAGTACTTC. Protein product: CASSWTGTSYEQYF.

CDR3 amino acids: CASSPPGTFYNEQFF. CDR3 coding DNA: TGTGCCAGTAGTCCCCCCGGGACTTTCTACAATGAGCAGTTCTTC. This chain connects TRBV19 to TRBJ2-1, with D possibly matching TRBD2 (6 bases). The ends were cut back, 5 bases at V and 3 bases at J, with 14 bases in the middle. The CDR3 runs to 15 residues. Germline V CDR1 and CDR2: LNHDA, SQIVND (reference sequence).

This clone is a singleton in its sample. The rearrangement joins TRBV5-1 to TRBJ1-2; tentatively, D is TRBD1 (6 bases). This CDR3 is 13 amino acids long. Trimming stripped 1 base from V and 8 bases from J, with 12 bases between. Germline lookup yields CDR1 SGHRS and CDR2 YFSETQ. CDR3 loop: CASSLKGDGGYTF. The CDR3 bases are TGCGCCAGCAGCTTGAAGGGGGACGGAGGCTACACCTTC.

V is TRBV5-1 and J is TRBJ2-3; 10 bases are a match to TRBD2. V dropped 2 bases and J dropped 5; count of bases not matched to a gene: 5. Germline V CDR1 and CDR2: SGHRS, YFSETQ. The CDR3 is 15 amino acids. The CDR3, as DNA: TGCGCCAGCAGCTTCCAGCGGGGGGGAGAAGATACGCAGTATTTT. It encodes CASSFQRGGEDTQYF.

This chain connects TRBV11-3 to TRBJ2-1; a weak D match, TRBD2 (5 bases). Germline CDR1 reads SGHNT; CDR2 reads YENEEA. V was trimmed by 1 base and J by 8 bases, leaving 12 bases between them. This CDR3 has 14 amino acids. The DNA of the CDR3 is TGTGCCAGCAGCTTAGCGGGGAATATGTATGAGCAGTTCTTC. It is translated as CASSLAGNMYEQFF.

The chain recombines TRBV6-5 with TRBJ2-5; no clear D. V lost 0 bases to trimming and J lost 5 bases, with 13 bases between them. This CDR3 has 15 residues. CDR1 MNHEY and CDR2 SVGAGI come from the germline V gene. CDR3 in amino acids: CASSYSPNGGETQYF. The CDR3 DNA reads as TGTGCCAGCAGTTACTCGCCGAACGGTGGTGAGACCCAGTACTTC.

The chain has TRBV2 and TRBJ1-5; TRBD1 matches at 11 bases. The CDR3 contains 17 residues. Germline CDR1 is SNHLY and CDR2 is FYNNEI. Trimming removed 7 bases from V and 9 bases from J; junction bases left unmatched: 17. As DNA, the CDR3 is TGTGCCAGCAACGACCGACCCGGGACAGGGGGACTTCGGCCCCAGCATTTT. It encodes CASNDRPGTGGLRPQHF.

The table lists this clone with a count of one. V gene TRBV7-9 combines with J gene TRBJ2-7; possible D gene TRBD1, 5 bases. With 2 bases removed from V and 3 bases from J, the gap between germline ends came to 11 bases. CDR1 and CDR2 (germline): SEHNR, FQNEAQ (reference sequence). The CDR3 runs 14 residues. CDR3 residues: CASSLRGQGYEQYF. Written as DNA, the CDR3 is TGTGCCAGCAGCTTAAGAGGTCAGGGCTACGAGCAGTACTTC.

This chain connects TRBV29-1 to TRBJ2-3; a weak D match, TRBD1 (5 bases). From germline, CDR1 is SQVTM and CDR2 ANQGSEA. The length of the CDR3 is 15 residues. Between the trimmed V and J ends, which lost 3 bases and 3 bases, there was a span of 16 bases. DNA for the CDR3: TGCAGCGTTGAGGGGCGCCAGGGCCAGACAGATACGCAGTATTTT. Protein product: CSVEGRQGQTDTQYF.

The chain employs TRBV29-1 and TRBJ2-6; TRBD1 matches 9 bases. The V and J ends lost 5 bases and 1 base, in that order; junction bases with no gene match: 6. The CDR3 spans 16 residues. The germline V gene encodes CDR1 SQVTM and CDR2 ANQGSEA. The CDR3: CSVLGQGTSGANVLTF. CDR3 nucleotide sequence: TGCAGCGTTTTAGGACAGGGGACATCTGGGGCCAACGTCCTGACTTTC.

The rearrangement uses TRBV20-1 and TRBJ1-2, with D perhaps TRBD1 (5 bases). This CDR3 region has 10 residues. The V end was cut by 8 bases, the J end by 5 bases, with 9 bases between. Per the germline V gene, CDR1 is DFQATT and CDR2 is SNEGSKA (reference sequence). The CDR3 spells CSPGGYGYTF. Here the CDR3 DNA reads TGCAGTCCCGGGGGGTATGGCTACACCTTC.

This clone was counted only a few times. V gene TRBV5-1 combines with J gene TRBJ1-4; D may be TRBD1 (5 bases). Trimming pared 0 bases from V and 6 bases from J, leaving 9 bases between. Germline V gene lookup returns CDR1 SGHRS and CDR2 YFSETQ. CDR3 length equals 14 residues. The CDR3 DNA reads TGCGCCAGCAGCTTGGGGCAGGGCTATGAAAAACTGTTTTTT. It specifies CASSLGQGYEKLFF.

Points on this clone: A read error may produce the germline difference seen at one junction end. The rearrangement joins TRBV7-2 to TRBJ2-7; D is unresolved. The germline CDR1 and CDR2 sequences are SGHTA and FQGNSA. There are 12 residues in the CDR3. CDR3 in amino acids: CASSPQPPELYF. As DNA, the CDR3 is TGTGCCAGCAGCCCGCAGCCCCCGGAGCTGTACTTC.

CDR3 sequence: CASSVSSSYNSPLHF. Here the CDR3 DNA reads TGTGCCAGCAGCGTATCCAGCTCCTATAATTCACCCCTCCACTTT. The rearrangement joins TRBV9 to TRBJ1-6; D not resolved. The CDR3 runs to 15 residues. Germline V CDR1 and CDR2: SGDLS, YYNGEE. V was shortened by 1 base and J by 0 bases, with 5 bases between the two germline ends.

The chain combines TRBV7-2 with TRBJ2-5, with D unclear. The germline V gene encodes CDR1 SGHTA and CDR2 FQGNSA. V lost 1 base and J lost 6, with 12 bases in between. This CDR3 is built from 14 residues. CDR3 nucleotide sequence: TGTGCCAGCAGCTTAGGACCCCTAGGAAAGACCCAGTACTTC. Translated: CASSLGPLGKTQYF.